The rows below give T cell receptor beta chains drawn from one sample of a study of blood T cells in healthy people across ages. TCRdb reanalysed the 5' RACE reads using MiXCR and keeps one entry per CDR3 protein. The sample records around 1.5 million distinct CDR3 sequences, around 36% being singletons. Source material: blood. All receptors derive from a young woman in good health. CDR3s include the opening cysteine and the closing phenylalanine or tryptophan. A D gene is named only where the DNA matches it firmly. Expanded clones are given a class, and other clones once, few, many or no size at all.

few	TRBV13	TRBJ1-2	.	CASTDLSNRQKNHGYTF	TGTGCCAGCACCGATCTATCGAACAGACAAAAAAACCATGGCTACACCTTC
.	TRBV12-3/TRBV12-4	TRBJ2-2	.	CASSLARSGVITGELFF	TGTGCCAGCAGTTTAGCGCGGTCAGGGGTGATCACCGGGGAGCTGTTTTTT
many	TRBV20-1	TRBJ2-7	TRBD1	CSAATGAYEQYF	TGCAGTGCCGCGACAGGGGCCTACGAGCAGTACTTC
few	TRBV5-1	TRBJ2-1	.	CASSSNQGYGEQFF	TGCGCCAGCAGCAGTAACCAGGGGTATGGTGAGCAGTTCTTC
.	TRBV20-1	TRBJ1-4	.	CSARLGPLNEKLFF	TGCAGTGCTAGACTGGGACCGCTCAATGAAAAACTGTTTTTT
many	TRBV29-1	TRBJ2-7	.	CSALGEGYEQYF	TGCAGCGCCCTCGGCGAGGGGTACGAGCAGTACTTC
.	TRBV20-1	TRBJ2-3	.	CSAGGETWTDTQYF	TGCAGTGCTGGAGGTGAAACCTGGACAGATACGCAGTATTTT
.	TRBV9	TRBJ1-1	TRBD1	CASGTDRVTEAFF	TGTGCCAGCGGGACAGATCGGGTCACTGAAGCTTTCTTT
.	TRBV11-1	TRBJ2-3	.	CASRRITDTQYF	TGTGCCAGCAGACGTATCACAGATACGCAGTATTTT
.	TRBV20-1	TRBJ2-4	.	CSARMTGRDIQYF	TGCAGTGCTAGGATGACAGGGAGGGACATTCAGTACTTC
many	TRBV20-1	TRBJ2-7	.	CSARLHEQYF	TGCAGTGCTAGACTACACGAGCAGTACTTC
few	TRBV11-2	TRBJ2-7	.	CASSRRVGKYEQYF	TGTGCCAGCAGCCGCCGGGTCGGGAAGTACGAGCAGTACTTC
.	TRBV7-2	TRBJ2-5	TRBD2	CASSPELAGGTGQYF	TGTGCCAGCAGCCCCGAACTAGCGGGAGGGACCGGGCAGTACTTC
.	TRBV6-5	TRBJ2-6	TRBD2	CASSYTSGGTYSGANVLTF	TGTGCCAGCAGTTACACTAGCGGGGGGACGTACTCTGGGGCCAACGTCCTGACTTTC
few	TRBV9	TRBJ1-5	.	CASSVDVGAPQHF	TGTGCCAGCAGCGTAGATGTTGGGGCACCCCAGCATTTT
.	TRBV6-1	TRBJ2-1	TRBD1	CASSEEGATYNEQFF	TGTGCCAGCAGTGAAGAGGGGGCTACCTACAATGAGCAGTTCTTC
.	TRBV5-5	TRBJ2-3	.	CASSQDVGIDTQYF	TGTGCCAGCAGTCAGGACGTGGGGATAGATACGCAGTATTTT
many	TRBV12-3/TRBV12-4	TRBJ2-7	TRBD1	CASSLATGGTYEQYF	TGTGCCAGCAGTTTAGCGACAGGGGGCACTTACGAGCAGTACTTC
.	TRBV15	TRBJ2-7	.	CATSATWASPGSSYEQYF	TGTGCCACCAGCGCCACTTGGGCCTCCCCAGGGAGCTCCTACGAGCAGTACTTC
.	TRBV24-1	TRBJ2-7	.	CATRLRVPSFYEQYF	TGTGCCACCAGGCTCCGGGTCCCTTCCTTCTACGAGCAGTACTTC
.	TRBV15	TRBJ1-2	.	CATSRGTDYGYTF	TGTGCCACCAGCAGAGGAACCGACTATGGCTACACCTTC
.	TRBV5-4	TRBJ1-4	.	CASSPTRDTNEKLFF	TGTGCCAGCAGCCCTACCAGGGATACTAATGAAAAACTGTTTTTT
few	TRBV5-1	TRBJ2-3	TRBD2	CASSWEGWGDTQYF	TGCGCCAGCAGCTGGGAGGGTTGGGGAGATACGCAGTATTTT
.	TRBV5-1	TRBJ2-1	.	CASRVEEAGLDEQFF	TGCGCCAGCAGAGTTGAGGAGGCCGGGCTGGATGAGCAGTTCTTC
.	TRBV7-3	TRBJ2-1	.	CASSLNPGANNEQFF	TGTGCCAGCAGCCTAAACCCCGGTGCGAACAATGAGCAGTTCTTC
.	TRBV6-1	TRBJ2-7	.	CASSELRNEQYF	TGTGCCAGCAGTGAACTCAGAAACGAGCAGTACTTC
few	TRBV7-2	TRBJ2-7	.	CASNRQPYEQYF	TGTGCCAGCAATCGGCAGCCCTACGAGCAGTACTTC
.	TRBV4-2	TRBJ1-2	TRBD1	CASSQDGDRGVSGYTF	TGTGCCAGCAGCCAAGATGGGGACAGGGGAGTAAGTGGCTACACCTTC
.	TRBV2	TRBJ2-2	.	CASSDRVSATGELFF	TGTGCCAGCAGTGATCGGGTTAGCGCCACCGGGGAGCTGTTTTTT
.	TRBV7-8	TRBJ1-2	TRBD1	CASSLVGDRDGGYTF	TGTGCCAGCAGCTTAGTGGGGGACAGGGATGGGGGCTACACCTTC
.	TRBV27	TRBJ2-7	TRBD1	CASSLIGDRGRDEQYF	TGTGCCAGCAGTTTAATAGGGGACAGAGGGCGGGACGAGCAGTACTTC
few	TRBV12-3/TRBV12-4	TRBJ2-5	TRBD2	CASRKGLAGEEQYF	TGTGCCAGCAGAAAGGGACTAGCGGGAGAGGAGCAGTACTTC
.	TRBV20-1	TRBJ2-3	.	CSASTLGDTQYF	TGCAGTGCTAGTACCCTGGGGGATACGCAGTATTTT
.	TRBV28	TRBJ2-5	.	CASSSEWSEETQYF	TGTGCCAGCAGTAGTGAGTGGAGTGAAGAGACCCAGTACTTC
.	TRBV9	TRBJ2-5	.	CATSSRLVETQYF	TGTGCCACCAGCAGCCGACTGGTGGAGACCCAGTACTTC
.	TRBV12-3/TRBV12-4	TRBJ1-1	.	CASSFASKAFF	TGTGCCAGCAGTTTCGCGAGTAAAGCTTTCTTT
few	TRBV29-1	TRBJ2-7	.	CSVVQGGHEQYF	TGCAGCGTTGTACAGGGAGGCCACGAGCAGTACTTC
few	TRBV5-1	TRBJ1-2	.	CASSLDTLTNYGYTF	TGCGCCAGCAGCTTGGACACCCTCACCAACTATGGCTACACCTTC
.	TRBV4-1	TRBJ1-2	TRBD1	CASSQDPTGYGYTF	TGCGCCAGCAGCCAAGACCCGACAGGGTACGGCTACACCTTC
.	TRBV5-1	TRBJ2-3	.	CASSSRTRGEDTQYF	TGCGCCAGCAGCTCTCGTACTAGGGGAGAAGATACGCAGTATTTT
.	TRBV5-1	TRBJ2-5	.	CASSLGVMTGGETQYF	TGCGCCAGCAGCTTGGGGGTGATGACAGGAGGAGAGACCCAGTACTTC
few	TRBV30	TRBJ2-3	.	CAWSYNPHTQYF	TGTGCCTGGAGTTATAACCCCCACACGCAGTATTTT
few	TRBV15	TRBJ2-3	.	CATSRAPAPRDTQYF	TGTGCCACCAGCAGAGCCCCGGCCCCCCGGGATACGCAGTATTTT
.	TRBV20-1	TRBJ1-4	.	CSAGSSNEKLFF	TGCAGTGCTGGCAGTAGTAATGAAAAACTGTTTTTT
.	TRBV11-2	TRBJ2-7	.	CASSLVVGSSYEQYF	TGTGCCAGCAGCTTAGTAGTTGGGAGCTCCTACGAACAGTACTTC
.	TRBV10-3	TRBJ2-7	TRBD2	CAISNPLADPYEQYF	TGTGCCATCAGTAACCCTCTAGCGGACCCCTACGAGCAGTACTTC
.	TRBV14	TRBJ2-5	TRBD2	CASSQARGGLAEPYEEYF	TGTGCCAGCAGCCAAGCCCGAGGTGGACTAGCGGAGCCCTACGAGGAGTACTTC
.	TRBV9	TRBJ2-5	.	CASSVAGGALETQYF	TGTGCCAGCAGCGTAGCCGGAGGAGCCCTTGAGACCCAGTACTTC
.	TRBV25-1	TRBJ2-5	.	CASSERRGLLEETQYF	TGTGCCAGCAGTGAGAGGCGGGGGCTGTTAGAAGAGACCCAGTACTTC
few	TRBV28	TRBJ2-1	TRBD2	CASSLIRGRAENSNEQFF	TGTGCCAGCAGTTTGATCCGCGGGAGGGCCGAGAACTCCAATGAGCAGTTCTTC
few	TRBV4-2	TRBJ2-3	TRBD2	CASSQGEEREEGDTQYF	TGTGCCAGCAGCCAAGGAGAGGAACGGGAGGAGGGGGATACGCAGTATTTT